This passage covers 10 T cell receptor beta chains from one sample sequenced in a study of human T cells and chemical hapten exposure. Whole blood, unfractionated, served as the material for total RNA extraction. TCRdb reprocessed the 5' RACE reads via MiXCR and lists one record per CDR3 protein. The sample holds under 85,000 distinct CDR3 sequences, roughly 8% seen once. These receptors originate from a male donor in good health.

The genes are TRBV20-1 and TRBJ1-4, with D perhaps TRBD1 (5 bases). This CDR3 has 15 residues. Per germline, CDR1 DFQATT and CDR2 SNEGSKA (reference sequence). Trimming removed 4 bases at V and 0 bases at J, with 12 bases between. The CDR3 DNA is TGCAGTGCTATAACAGGTGGAACAACTAATGAAAAACTGTTTTTT. It specifies CSAITGGTTNEKLFF.

The sample holds many counts of this clonotype. This chain links TRBV20-1 with TRBJ1-1; no firm D call. The V gene's germline CDR1 is DFQATT and CDR2 SNEGSKA (reference sequence). V was shortened by 3 bases and J by 1 base, with 6 bases between the two germline ends. This CDR3 comprises 12 residues. CDR3 nucleotide sequence: TGCAGTGCTAGCCGTACGAACACTGAAGCTTTCTTT. Translation: CSASRTNTEAFF.

This clonotype was counted ten times or more. V is TRBV12-3 or TRBV12-4 and J is TRBJ1-5, with 9 positions matching TRBD1. V lost 5 bases and J lost 4; bases outside the gene matches: 6. The CDR3 is made up of 15 amino acids. In nucleotides, the CDR3 is TGTGCCAGCAGTGCCCCCGGACAGGGGAATCAGCCCCAGCATTTT. This sequence encodes CASSAPGQGNQPQHF.

The chain joins TRBV5-4 to TRBJ1-4, with 8 nucleotides matching TRBD1. Germline values: CDR1 SGHNT, CDR2 YYREEE (reference sequence). The CDR3 loop spans 14 amino acids. Trimming at V came to 4 bases and at J to 3 bases, leaving 2 bases not matched to a gene. The CDR3 DNA reads as TGTGCCAGCAGCAAACAGGGGGCTAATGAAAAACTGTTTTTT. Amino acid sequence: CASSKQGANEKLFF.

The rearrangement links TRBV3-1 to TRBJ2-5; weak D call: TRBD1 (5 bases). V was trimmed by 0 bases and J by 1 base, leaving 9 bases between them. The CDR3 totals 15 residues. Germline CDR1 LGHDT, CDR2 YNNKEL (reference sequence). CDR3 sequence (DNA): TGTGCCAGCAGCCAAGATGTGGGGCCCCAAGAGACCCAGTACTTC. It specifies CASSQDVGPQETQYF.

The chain has TRBV18 and TRBJ1-1; the match to TRBD1 covers 9 bases. Germline assignment: CDR1 KGHSH and CDR2 LQKENI. Trimming cost V 3 bases and J 2 bases; bases outside gene matches: 4. The CDR3 consists of 15 residues. In DNA form, the CDR3 reads TGTGCCAGCTCACCTAGGACAGGGGAAAACACTGAAGCTTTCTTT. It translates to CASSPRTGENTEAFF.

Points on this clonotype: This sequence may be a read error, since a much larger clone differs from it by one base. The J gene is TRBJ2-7, the V gene TRBV6-2 or TRBV6-3; D not certain. This CDR3 spans 15 amino acids. Germline values: CDR1 MNHEY, CDR2 SVGEGT. CDR3 residues: CSSSYEKGAVYEQYF. The CDR3 coding sequence is TGTTCCAGCAGTTACGAGAAGGGCGCAGTCTACGAGCAGTACTTC.

The rearrangement joins TRBV5-1 to TRBJ1-2; no clear D gene. Trimming removed 3 bases at V and 3 bases at J, with 12 bases between. This CDR3 spans 14 amino acids. CDR1 and CDR2 from the germline V gene are SGHRS and YFSETQ. CDR3 amino acids: CASSSGSYDYGYTF. The CDR3 DNA reads as TGCGCCAGCAGCTCCGGGTCCTACGACTATGGCTACACCTTC.

Concerning this clonotype itself: This may be a read error, as it is one base from a much larger clone. No conserved phenylalanine or tryptophan ends this CDR3, so it is likely a read error. The chain combines TRBV25-1 with TRBJ2-1; the match to TRBD2 covers 10 bases. Germline assignment: CDR1 MGHDK and CDR2 SYGVNS. The CDR3 sequence is 15 residues long. V lost 4 bases to trimming and J lost 4 bases; unmatched junction nucleotides: 4. The CDR3 DNA sequence: TGTGCCAGCAGTGCAGGGACTAGCGATTACAATGAGCAGTTCTCC. As protein: CASSAGTSDYNEQFS.

Only a few counts were recorded for this clonotype. J is TRBJ1-1 and V is TRBV14, with a weak D call TRBD1 (6 bases). The CDR3 loop spans 17 amino acids. CDR1 and CDR2 from the germline V gene are SGHDN and FVKESK. V was shortened by 0 bases and J by 0 bases, with 14 bases between the two germline ends. CDR3 nucleotide sequence: TGTGCCAGCAGCCAAGATGACAGGTGGACCATGAACACTGAAGCTTTCTTT. It is translated as CASSQDDRWTMNTEAFF.